These T cell receptor beta chains were read from a single sample in a study of shared clonotypes between healthy human individuals. Clones were read by immunoSEQ multiplex PCR, and TCRdb kept only the in-frame ones, dropping some. The sample consists of 2 million to 2.5 million clones, about 92% of them appearing once. The sequenced sample was naive CD4+ T cells from PBMCs. The receptors were gathered from a man aged 18 to 35 in good health. Some clones in this sample may be carry-over from other donors' samples. Both conserved end residues are part of each CDR3. A D gene is named only where the DNA matches it firmly. Expanded clones are given a class, and other clones once, few, many or no size at all.

CASSSMDRGLLEQYF TGTGCCAGCAGTTCCATGGACAGGGGGCTTCTCGAGCAGTACTTC TRBJ2-7 TRBD1 TRBV28 -
CASSLDGKQETQYF TGTGCCAGCAGCTTAGACGGGAAGCAAGAGACCCAGTACTTC TRBJ2-5 - TRBV11-3 -
CASSPPGTTSSYEQYF TGTGCCAGCTCACCACCGGGGACAACCAGCTCCTACGAGCAGTACTTC TRBJ2-7 - TRBV18 -
CASSLVLAGTDTQYF TGTGCCAGCAGCTTAGTGCTAGCGGGCACAGATACGCAGTATTTT TRBJ2-3 TRBD2 TRBV7-9 -
CASSELKENKNTGELFF TGTGCCAGCAGTGAATTGAAGGAAAATAAGAACACCGGGGAGCTGTTTTTT TRBJ2-2 - TRBV25-1 -
CAWSPGQGYNEQFF TGTGCCTGGAGTCCCGGACAGGGATACAATGAGCAGTTCTTC TRBJ2-1 TRBD1 TRBV30 -
CASRGTGTHTIYF TGTGCCAGCAGAGGGACAGGGACGCACACCATATATTTT TRBJ1-3 TRBD1 TRBV28 -
CASSVRGGEQFF TGTGCCAGCAGTGTTAGAGGTGGTGAGCAGTTCTTC TRBJ2-1 - TRBV6-1 -
CASSLGVSGSRWETQYF TGCGCCAGCAGCTTGGGAGTTAGCGGGAGTCGATGGGAGACCCAGTACTTC TRBJ2-5 TRBD2 TRBV5-1 -
CASSPPGTSSYNEQFF TGTGCCAGCAGCCCACCCGGGACTAGCTCCTACAATGAGCAGTTCTTC TRBJ2-1 TRBD2 TRBV11-3 -
CASSFYGRDPEAFF TGTGCCAGCAGCTTTTACGGCAGGGACCCTGAAGCTTTCTTT TRBJ1-1 - TRBV11-2 -
CASSLADYNEQFF TGTGCCAGCAGCTTGGCCGACTACAATGAGCAGTTCTTC TRBJ2-1 - TRBV5-4 -
CSASREGRAFF TGCAGTGCTTCCCGGGAGGGGCGAGCTTTCTTT TRBJ1-1 - TRBV20-1 -
CASSLVSSGQETQYF TGCGCCAGCAGCTTGGTCTCTAGCGGCCAAGAGACCCAGTACTTC TRBJ2-5 TRBD2 TRBV5-1 -
CASSRTAARADTIYF TGCGCCAGCAGCCGTACCGCGGCCAGGGCGGACACCATATATTTT TRBJ1-3 - TRBV5-1 -
CATSIDRGLNYGYTF TGTGCCACCAGCATAGACAGGGGGCTTAACTATGGCTACACCTTC TRBJ1-2 TRBD1 TRBV15 -
CASSEAGAGLAYEQFF TGTGCCAGCAGTGAAGCAGGGGCGGGACTAGCCTATGAGCAGTTCTTC TRBJ2-1 TRBD2 TRBV6-1 -
CASSLYPGRWDLEQFF TGTGCCAGCAGCTTGTATCCGGGACGGTGGGATCTAGAGCAGTTCTTC TRBJ2-1 - TRBV5-8 -
CASSLQGKANYGYTF TGTGCCAGCAGCCTTCAGGGTAAGGCTAACTATGGCTACACCTTC TRBJ1-2 - TRBV7-9 -
CASSQTSGGYNEQFF TGTGCCAGCTCCCAGACTAGCGGGGGTTACAATGAGCAGTTCTTC TRBJ2-1 TRBD2 TRBV2 -
CASRLGGAYNEQFF TGTGCCAGTAGGCTGGGGGGGGCCTACAATGAGCAGTTCTTC TRBJ2-1 TRBD2 TRBV19 -
CASSPVANPTGELFF TGTGCCAGCTCACCAGTCGCCAACCCCACCGGGGAGCTGTTTTTT TRBJ2-2 - TRBV18 -
CASSRPLGTSGSSSTDTQYF TGTGCCAGCAGTCGACCACTCGGGACTAGCGGCTCCTCTAGCACAGATACGCAGTATTTT TRBJ2-3 TRBD2 TRBV28 -
CASSARDRTGNTIYF TGCGCCAGCAGCGCACGGGACAGAACCGGAAACACCATATATTTT TRBJ1-3 TRBD1 TRBV5-1 -
CATSRDLEDEQYF TGTGCCACCAGCAGAGATTTGGAGGACGAGCAGTACTTC TRBJ2-7 - TRBV15 -
CARSRGDYKESNTGELFF TGTGCCAGAAGCCGGGGGGACTATAAAGAAAGTAACACCGGGGAGCTGTTTTTT TRBJ2-2 TRBD2 TRBV5-3 -
CASGPGVTDNEQFF TGCGCCAGCGGGCCAGGGGTCACCGACAATGAGCAGTTCTTC TRBJ2-1 - TRBV5-1 -
CASSWGLAGAADTQYF TGTGCCAGCAGCTGGGGACTAGCGGGAGCCGCAGATACGCAGTATTTT TRBJ2-3 TRBD2 TRBV5-6 once
CASSQGDLVDEQYF TGTGCCAGCAGCCAGGGTGACTTGGTGGACGAGCAGTACTTC TRBJ2-7 - TRBV4-2 -
CASSYRGNTEAFF TGTGCCAGCAGCTACAGGGGGAACACTGAAGCTTTCTTT TRBJ1-1 TRBD1 TRBV7-2 -
CASSLAGTQSYNEQFF TGTGCCAGCAGCTTAGCGGGGACGCAGTCCTACAATGAGCAGTTCTTC TRBJ2-1 - TRBV11-3 -
CASSPGTGVNYGYTF TGTGCCAGCAGCCCCGGGACAGGGGTGAACTATGGCTACACCTTC TRBJ1-2 TRBD1 TRBV6-5 -
CASSLVGVRGGDEQYF TGCGCCAGCAGCTTGGTGGGGGTAAGGGGTGGAGACGAGCAGTACTTC TRBJ2-7 - TRBV5-1 -
CASSELTRSYEQYF TGTGCCAGCAGTGAACTGACCCGCTCCTACGAGCAGTACTTC TRBJ2-7 - TRBV2 -
CSALQIDTQYF TGCAGTGCCTTACAGATAGATACGCAGTATTTT TRBJ2-3 - TRBV20-1 -
CSATTGTEAFF TGCAGTGCCACCACAGGGACTGAAGCTTTCTTT TRBJ1-1 - TRBV20-1 -
CASSLAGGRGLYEQYF TGTGCCAGCAGCTTGGCCGGGGGTAGGGGGCTCTACGAGCAGTACTTC TRBJ2-7 - TRBV5-4 -
CASSNRGSGTEAFF TGTGCCAGTAGCAACAGGGGTTCAGGCACTGAAGCTTTCTTT TRBJ1-1 TRBD1 TRBV19 -